This T cell receptor beta chain originates from a study of cytotoxic CD8 clonotypes in ibrutinib-treated CLL. Across the whole study: After treatment lasting a median 12 months, range 6 to 36, response samples were collected.

TCRdb's copy holds only in-frame clones and misses some; the assay was immunoSEQ multiplex PCR. There are around 21,000 clones in the sample; 74% occur only once, and about 25% lies in the top ten. V lost 2 bases to trimming and J lost 7 bases; unmatched junction nucleotides: 7. This CDR3 comprises 16 residues. Germline CDR1 LNHNV, CDR2 YYDKDF (reference sequence). About this clone itself: As yet, its antigen is unknown.

Findings of the study overall: On treatment, the uncommon public clonotypes contracted or remained stable. Measured clonality at baseline was greater than in age-matched healthy donors and tracked with circulating CD8+ T-cell counts.

The sequences come from PBMCs, collected before ibrutinib treatment. The genes are TRBV15 and TRBJ2-1; 11 bases map to TRBD2. This receptor was taken from a human donor with chronic lymphocytic leukemia. CDR3 nucleotide sequence: TGTGCCACCAGCAGATGGACGGGACTAGCGGATAATGAGCAGTTCTTC. Protein product: CATSRWTGLADNEQFF.